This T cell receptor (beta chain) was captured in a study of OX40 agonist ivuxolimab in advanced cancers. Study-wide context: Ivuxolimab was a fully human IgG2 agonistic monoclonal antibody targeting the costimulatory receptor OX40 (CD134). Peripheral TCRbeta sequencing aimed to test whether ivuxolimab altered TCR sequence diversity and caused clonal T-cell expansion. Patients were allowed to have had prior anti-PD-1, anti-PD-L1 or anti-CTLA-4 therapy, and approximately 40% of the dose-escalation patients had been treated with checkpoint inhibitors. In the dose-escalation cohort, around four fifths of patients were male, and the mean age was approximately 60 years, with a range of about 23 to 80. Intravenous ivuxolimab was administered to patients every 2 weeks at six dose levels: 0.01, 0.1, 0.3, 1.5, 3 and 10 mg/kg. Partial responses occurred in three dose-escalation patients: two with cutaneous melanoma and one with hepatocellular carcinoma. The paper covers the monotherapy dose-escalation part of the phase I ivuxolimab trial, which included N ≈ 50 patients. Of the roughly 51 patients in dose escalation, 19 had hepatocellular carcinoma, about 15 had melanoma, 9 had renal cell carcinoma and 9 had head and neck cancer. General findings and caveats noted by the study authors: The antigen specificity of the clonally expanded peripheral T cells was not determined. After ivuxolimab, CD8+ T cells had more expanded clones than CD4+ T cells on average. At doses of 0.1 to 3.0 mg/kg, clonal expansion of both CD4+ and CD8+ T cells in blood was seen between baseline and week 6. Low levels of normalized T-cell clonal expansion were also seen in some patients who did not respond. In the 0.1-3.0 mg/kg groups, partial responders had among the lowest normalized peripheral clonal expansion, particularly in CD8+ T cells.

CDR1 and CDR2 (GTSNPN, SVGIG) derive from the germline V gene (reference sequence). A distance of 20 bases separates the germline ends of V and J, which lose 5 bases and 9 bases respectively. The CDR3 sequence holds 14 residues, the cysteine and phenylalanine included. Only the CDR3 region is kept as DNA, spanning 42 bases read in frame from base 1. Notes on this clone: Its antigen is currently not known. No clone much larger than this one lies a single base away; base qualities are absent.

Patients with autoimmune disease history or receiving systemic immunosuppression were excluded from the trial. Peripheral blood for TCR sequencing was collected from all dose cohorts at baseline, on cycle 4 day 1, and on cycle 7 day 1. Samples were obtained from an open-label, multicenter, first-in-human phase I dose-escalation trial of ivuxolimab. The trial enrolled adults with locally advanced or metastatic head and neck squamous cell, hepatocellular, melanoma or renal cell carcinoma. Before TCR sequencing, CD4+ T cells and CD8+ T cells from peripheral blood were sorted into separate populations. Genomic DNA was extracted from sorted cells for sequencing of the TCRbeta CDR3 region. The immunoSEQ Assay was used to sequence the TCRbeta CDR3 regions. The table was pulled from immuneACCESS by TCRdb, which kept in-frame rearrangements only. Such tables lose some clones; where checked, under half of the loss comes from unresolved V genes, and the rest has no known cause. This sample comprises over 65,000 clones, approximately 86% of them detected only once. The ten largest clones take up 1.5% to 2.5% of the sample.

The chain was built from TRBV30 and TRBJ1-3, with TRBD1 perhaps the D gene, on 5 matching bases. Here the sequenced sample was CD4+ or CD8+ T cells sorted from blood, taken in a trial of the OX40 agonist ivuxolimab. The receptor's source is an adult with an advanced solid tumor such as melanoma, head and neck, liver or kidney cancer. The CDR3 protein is CAWGRQRSGGTIYF. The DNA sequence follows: TGTGCCTGGGGCCGCCAGCGGTCGGGGGGCACCATATATTTT.